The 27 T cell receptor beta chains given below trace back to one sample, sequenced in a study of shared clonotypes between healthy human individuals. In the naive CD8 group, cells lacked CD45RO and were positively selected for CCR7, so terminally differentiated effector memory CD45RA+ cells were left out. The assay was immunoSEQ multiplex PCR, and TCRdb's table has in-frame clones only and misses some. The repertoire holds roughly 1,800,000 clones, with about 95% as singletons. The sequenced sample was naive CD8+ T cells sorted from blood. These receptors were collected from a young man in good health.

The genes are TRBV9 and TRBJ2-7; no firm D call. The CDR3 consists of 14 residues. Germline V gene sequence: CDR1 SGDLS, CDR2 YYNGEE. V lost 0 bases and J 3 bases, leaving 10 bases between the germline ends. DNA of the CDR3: TGTGCCAGCAGCGTAGGGGGAATGAGCTACGAGCAGTACTTC. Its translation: CASSVGGMSYEQYF.

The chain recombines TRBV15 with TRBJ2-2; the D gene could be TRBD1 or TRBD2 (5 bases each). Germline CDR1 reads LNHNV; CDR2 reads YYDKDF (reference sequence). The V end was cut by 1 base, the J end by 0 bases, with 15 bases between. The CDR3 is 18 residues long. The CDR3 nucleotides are TGTGCCACCAGCAGAGGACTGACCGGGACCACGAACACCGGGGAGCTGTTTTTT. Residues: CATSRGLTGTTNTGELFF.

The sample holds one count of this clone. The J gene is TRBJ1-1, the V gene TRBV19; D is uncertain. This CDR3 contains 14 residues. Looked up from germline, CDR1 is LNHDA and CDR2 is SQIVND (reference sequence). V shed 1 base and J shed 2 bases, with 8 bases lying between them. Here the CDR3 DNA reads TGTGCCAGTAGTATAGTTGCGGTTAACACTGAAGCTTTCTTT. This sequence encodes CASSIVAVNTEAFF.

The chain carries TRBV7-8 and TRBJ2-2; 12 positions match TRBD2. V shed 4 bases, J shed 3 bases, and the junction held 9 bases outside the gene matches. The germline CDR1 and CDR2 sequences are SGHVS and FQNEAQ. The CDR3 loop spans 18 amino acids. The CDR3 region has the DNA TGTGCCAGCAGCTCATTCGGACTAGCGGGAACCGACACCGGGGAGCTGTTTTTT. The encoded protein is CASSSFGLAGTDTGELFF.

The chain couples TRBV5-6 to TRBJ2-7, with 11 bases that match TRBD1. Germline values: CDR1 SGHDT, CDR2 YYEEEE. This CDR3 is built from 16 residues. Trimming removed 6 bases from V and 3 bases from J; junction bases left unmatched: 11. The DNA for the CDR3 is TGTGCCAGCACCGCCGCCTCGGGACAGGGGGTCTACGAGCAGTACTTC. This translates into CASTAASGQGVYEQYF.

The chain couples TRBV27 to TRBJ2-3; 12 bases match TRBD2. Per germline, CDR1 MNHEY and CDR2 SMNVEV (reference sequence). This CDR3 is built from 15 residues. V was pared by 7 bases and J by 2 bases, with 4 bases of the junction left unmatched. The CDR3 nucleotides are TGTGCCAGCACTGGACTAGCGGGACTCACAGATACGCAGTATTTT. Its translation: CASTGLAGLTDTQYF.

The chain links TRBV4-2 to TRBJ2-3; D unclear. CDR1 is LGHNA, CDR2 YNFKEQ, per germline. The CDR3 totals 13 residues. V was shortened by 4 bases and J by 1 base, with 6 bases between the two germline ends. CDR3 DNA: TGTGCCAGCAGCCCTGGGGGCACAGATACGCAGTATTTT. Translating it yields CASSPGGTDTQYF.

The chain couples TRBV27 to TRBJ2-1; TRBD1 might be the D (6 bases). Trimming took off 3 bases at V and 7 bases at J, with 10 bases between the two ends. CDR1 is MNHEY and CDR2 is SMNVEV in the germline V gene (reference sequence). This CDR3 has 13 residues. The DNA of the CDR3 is TGTGCCAGCAGTTTTTCACAGGGTAATGAGCAGTTCTTC. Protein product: CASSFSQGNEQFF.

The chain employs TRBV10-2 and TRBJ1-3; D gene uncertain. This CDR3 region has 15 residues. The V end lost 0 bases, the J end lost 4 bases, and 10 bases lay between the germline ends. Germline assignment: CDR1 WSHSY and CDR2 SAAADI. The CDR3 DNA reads TGCGCCAGCAGTGAGTCGGGAGGCGCCGGAAACACCATATATTTT. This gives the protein CASSESGGAGNTIYF.

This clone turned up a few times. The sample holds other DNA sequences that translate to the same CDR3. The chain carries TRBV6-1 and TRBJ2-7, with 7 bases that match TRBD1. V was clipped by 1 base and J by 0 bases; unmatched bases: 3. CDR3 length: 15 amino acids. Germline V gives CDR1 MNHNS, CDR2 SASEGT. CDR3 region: CASSEGTGLSYEQYF. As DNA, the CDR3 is TGTGCCAGCAGTGAAGGGACAGGACTCTCCTACGAGCAGTACTTC.

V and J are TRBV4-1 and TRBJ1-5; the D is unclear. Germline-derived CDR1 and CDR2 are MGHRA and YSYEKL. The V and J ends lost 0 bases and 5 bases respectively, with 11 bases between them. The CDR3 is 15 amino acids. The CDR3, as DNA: TGCGCCAGCAGCCAAGAATTGGGCACCTATCAGCCCCAGCATTTT. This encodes CASSQELGTYQPQHF.

CDR3 bases: TGTGCCAGCAGCTTGGCCGGGACAGGGGGCGACGAGCAGTACTTC. Residues: CASSLAGTGGDEQYF. J is TRBJ2-7 and V is TRBV5-8, with 12 bases matching TRBD1. Per germline, CDR1 SGHTS and CDR2 YDEGEE. The CDR3 loop spans 15 amino acids. The V segment lost 0 bases and the J segment 5 bases; nucleotides outside the gene matches: 3.

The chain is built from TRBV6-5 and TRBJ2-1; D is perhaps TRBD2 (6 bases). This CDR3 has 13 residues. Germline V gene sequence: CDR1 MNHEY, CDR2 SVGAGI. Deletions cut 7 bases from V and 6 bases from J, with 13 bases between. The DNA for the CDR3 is TGTGCCAGCACTCCCGGGGGAGGCAATGAGCAGTTCTTC. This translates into CASTPGGGNEQFF.

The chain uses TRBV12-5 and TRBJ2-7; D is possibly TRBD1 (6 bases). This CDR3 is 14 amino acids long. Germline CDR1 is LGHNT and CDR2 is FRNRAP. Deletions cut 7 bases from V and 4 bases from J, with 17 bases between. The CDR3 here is CASVSRGLVYEQYF. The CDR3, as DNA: TGTGCTAGTGTCAGCAGGGGTTTGGTATACGAGCAGTACTTC.

The CDR3 spells CASSLYSATQETQYF. For the CDR3, the DNA is TGCGCCAGCAGCTTGTATTCGGCTACCCAAGAGACCCAGTACTTC. The gene calls are TRBV5-1 and TRBJ2-5; D remains ambiguous. Germline CDR1 reads SGHRS; CDR2 reads YFSETQ. The V end lost 1 base, the J end lost 1 base, and 11 bases lay between the germline ends. This CDR3 region has 15 residues.

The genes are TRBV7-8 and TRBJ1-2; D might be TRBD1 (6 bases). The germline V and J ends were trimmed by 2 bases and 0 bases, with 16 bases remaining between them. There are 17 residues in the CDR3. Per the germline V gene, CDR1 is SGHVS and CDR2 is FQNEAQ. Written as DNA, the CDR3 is TGTGCCAGCAGCTTAATCCCAGGGGAAGGGGCTAACTATGGCTACACCTTC. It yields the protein CASSLIPGEGANYGYTF.

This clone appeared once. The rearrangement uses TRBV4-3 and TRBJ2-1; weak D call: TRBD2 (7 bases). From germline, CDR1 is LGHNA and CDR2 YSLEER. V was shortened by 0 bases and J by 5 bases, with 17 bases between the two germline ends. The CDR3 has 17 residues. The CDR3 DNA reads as TGCGCCAGCAGCCAAGATCGTGGTGGGGGGGGCGACAATGAGCAGTTCTTC. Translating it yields CASSQDRGGGGDNEQFF.

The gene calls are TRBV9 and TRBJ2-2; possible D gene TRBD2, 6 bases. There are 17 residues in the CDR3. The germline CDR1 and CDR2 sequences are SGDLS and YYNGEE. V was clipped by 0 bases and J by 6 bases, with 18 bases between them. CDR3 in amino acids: CASSVAQELAVAGELFF. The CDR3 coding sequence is TGTGCCAGCAGCGTAGCTCAGGAATTAGCGGTTGCCGGGGAGCTGTTTTTT.

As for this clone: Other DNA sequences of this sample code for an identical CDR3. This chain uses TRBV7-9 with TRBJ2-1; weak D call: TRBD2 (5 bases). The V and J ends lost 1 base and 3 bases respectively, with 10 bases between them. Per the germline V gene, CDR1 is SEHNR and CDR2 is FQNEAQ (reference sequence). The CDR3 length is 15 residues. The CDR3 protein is CASSLVSGIYNEQFF. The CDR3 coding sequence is TGTGCCAGCAGCTTAGTCTCCGGGATCTACAATGAGCAGTTCTTC.

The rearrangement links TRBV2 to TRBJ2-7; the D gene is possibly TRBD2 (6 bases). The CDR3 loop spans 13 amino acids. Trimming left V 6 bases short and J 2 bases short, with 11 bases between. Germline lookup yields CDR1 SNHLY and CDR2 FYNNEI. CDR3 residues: CASSPGVTYEQYF. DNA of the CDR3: TGTGCCAGCAGCCCGGGGGTAACCTACGAGCAGTACTTC. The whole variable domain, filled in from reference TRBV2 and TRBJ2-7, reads EPEVTQTPSHQVTQMGQEVILRCVPISNHLYFYWYRQILGQKVEFLVSFYNNEISEKSEIFDDQFSVERPDGSNFTLKIRSTKLEDSAMYFCASSPGVTYEQYFGPGTRLTVT.

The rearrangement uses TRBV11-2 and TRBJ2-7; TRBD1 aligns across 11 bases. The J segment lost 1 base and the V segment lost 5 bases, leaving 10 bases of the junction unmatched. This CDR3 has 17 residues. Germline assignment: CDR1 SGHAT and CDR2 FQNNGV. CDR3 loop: CASSARPGTGGSYEQYF. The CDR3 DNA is TGTGCCAGCAGCGCCCGCCCTGGGACAGGGGGTTCCTACGAGCAGTACTTC.

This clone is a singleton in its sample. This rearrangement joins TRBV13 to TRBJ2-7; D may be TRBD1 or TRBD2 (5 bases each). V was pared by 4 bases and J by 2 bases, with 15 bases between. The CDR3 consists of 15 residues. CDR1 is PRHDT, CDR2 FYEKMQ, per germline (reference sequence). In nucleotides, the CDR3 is TGTGCCAGCAGCTCCCGGGACGGCCTCACCTACGAGCAGTACTTC. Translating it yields CASSSRDGLTYEQYF.

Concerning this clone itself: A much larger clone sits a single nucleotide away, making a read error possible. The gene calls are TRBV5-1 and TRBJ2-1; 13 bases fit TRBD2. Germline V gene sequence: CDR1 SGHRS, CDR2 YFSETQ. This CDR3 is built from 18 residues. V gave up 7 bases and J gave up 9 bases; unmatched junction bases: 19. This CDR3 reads CASYRLSGLAGIASEQFF. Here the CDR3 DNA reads TGCGCCAGCTACCGCCTATCGGGACTAGCGGGAATAGCAAGTGAGCAGTTCTTC.

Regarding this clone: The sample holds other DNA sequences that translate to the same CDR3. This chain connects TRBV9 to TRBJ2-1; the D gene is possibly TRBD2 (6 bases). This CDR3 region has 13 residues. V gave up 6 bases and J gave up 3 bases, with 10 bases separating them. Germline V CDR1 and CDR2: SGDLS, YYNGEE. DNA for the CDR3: TGTGCCAGCAACCCGGGGGACTACAATGAGCAGTTCTTC. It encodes CASNPGDYNEQFF.

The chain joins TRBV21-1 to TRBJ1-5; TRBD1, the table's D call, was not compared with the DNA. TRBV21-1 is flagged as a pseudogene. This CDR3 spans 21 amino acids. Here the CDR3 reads CASSKVYGRGRNGKCNQPQHF. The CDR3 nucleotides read TGTGCCAGCAGCAAAGTCTACGGCAGGGGGCGAAACGGGAAGTGCAATCAGCCCCAGCATTTT.

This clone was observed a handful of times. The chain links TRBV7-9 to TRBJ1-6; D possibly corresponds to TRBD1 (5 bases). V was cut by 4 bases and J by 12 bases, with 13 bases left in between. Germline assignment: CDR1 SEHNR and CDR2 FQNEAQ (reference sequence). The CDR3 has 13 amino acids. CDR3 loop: CASSSIQGIPLHF. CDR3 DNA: TGTGCCAGCAGCTCTATCCAGGGAATACCCCTCCACTTT.

This chain's CDR3 is CASSGPKGNTDTQYF. DNA of the CDR3: TGTGCCAGCAGCGGCCCGAAAGGGAACACAGATACGCAGTATTTT. The chain links TRBV9 to TRBJ2-3; no definite D call. CDR3 length: 15 residues. CDR1 and CDR2 (germline): SGDLS, YYNGEE. Trimming cost V 3 bases and J 2 bases, with 13 bases left between them.